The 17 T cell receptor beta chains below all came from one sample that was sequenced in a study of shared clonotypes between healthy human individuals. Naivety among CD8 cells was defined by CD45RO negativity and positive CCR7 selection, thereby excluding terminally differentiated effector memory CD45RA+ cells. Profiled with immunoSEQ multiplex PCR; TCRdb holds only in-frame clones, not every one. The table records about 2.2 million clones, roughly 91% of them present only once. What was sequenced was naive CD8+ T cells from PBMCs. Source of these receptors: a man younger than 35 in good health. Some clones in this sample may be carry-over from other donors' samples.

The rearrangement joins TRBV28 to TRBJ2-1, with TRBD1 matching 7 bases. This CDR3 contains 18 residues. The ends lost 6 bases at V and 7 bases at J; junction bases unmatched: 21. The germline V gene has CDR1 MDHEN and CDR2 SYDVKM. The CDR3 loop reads CASSFYSGTDWGINEQFF. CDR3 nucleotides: TGTGCCAGCAGCTTCTATTCCGGGACAGATTGGGGAATAAATGAGCAGTTCTTC. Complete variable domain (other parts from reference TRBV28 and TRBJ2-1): DVKVTQSSRYLVKRTGEKVFLECVQDMDHENMFWYRQDPGLGLRLIYFSYDVKMKEKGDIPEGYSVSREKKERFSLILESASTNQTSMYLCASSFYSGTDWGINEQFFGPGTRLTVL.

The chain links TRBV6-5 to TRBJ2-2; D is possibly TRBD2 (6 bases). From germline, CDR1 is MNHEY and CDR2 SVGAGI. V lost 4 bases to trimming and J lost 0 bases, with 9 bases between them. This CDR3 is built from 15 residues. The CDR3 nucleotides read TGTGCCAGCAGTTGGAGGGGTGCGAACACCGGGGAGCTGTTTTTT. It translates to CASSWRGANTGELFF.

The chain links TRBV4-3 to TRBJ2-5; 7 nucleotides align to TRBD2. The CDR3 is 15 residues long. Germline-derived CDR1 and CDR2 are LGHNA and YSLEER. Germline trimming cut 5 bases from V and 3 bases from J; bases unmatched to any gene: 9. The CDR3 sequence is CASSSRLAQEETQYF. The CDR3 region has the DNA TGCGCCAGCAGCTCCCGACTAGCTCAGGAAGAGACCCAGTACTTC.

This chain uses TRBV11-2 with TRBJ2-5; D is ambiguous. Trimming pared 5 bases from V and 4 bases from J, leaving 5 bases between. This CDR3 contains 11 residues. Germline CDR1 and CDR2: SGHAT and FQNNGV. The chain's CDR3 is CASSRIETQYF. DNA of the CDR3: TGTGCCAGCAGCCGAATAGAGACCCAGTACTTC.

The CDR3 DNA follows: TGTGCCAGCAGTTTATTAACCCCCCAGGGGGTCTACGAGCAGTACTTC. This sequence encodes CASSLLTPQGVYEQYF. This rearrangement joins TRBV27 to TRBJ2-7; 7 nucleotides align to TRBD1. Germline V CDR1 and CDR2: MNHEY, SMNVEV (reference sequence). Trimming cost V 1 base and J 3 bases; bases outside gene matches: 9. The CDR3 length is 16 residues.

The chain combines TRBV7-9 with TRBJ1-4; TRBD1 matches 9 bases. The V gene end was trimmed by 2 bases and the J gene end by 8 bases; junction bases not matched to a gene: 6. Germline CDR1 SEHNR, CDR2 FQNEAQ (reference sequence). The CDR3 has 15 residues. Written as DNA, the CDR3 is TGTGCCAGCAGCTTAACCGACAGGGGGGAGGAAAAACTGTTTTTT. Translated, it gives CASSLTDRGEEKLFF.

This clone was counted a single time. CDR3 nucleotide sequence: TGTGCCAGCGTTCCTAAGGACAGGGGCACAGATACGCAGTATTTT. Its protein product is CASVPKDRGTDTQYF. The chain recombines TRBV2 with TRBJ2-3; 8 bases fit TRBD1. Germline values: CDR1 SNHLY, CDR2 FYNNEI. Trimming at V came to 8 bases and at J to 1 base, leaving 8 bases not matched to a gene. The CDR3 has 15 amino acids.

The CDR3 coding sequence is TGTGCCAGCAGCTTAGACCCCAGTCCACGGCTCGAGCAGTACTTC. It specifies CASSLDPSPRLEQYF. This sequence joins TRBV11-2 and TRBJ2-7; D is unresolved. CDR1 is SGHAT, CDR2 FQNNGV, per germline. The CDR3 consists of 15 residues. V lost 0 bases to trimming and J lost 6 bases, with 15 bases between them.

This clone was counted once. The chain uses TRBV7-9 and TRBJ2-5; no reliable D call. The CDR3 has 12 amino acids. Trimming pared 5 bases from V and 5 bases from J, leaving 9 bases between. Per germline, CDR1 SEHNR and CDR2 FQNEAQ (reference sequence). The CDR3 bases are TGTGCCAGCAGCCAACAGTCGGAGACCCAGTACTTC. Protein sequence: CASSQQSETQYF.

CDR3 sequence reads: CAATSETSGSNEQFF. CDR3 bases: TGTGCCGCAACTTCGGAGACTAGCGGGAGTAATGAGCAGTTCTTC. This chain uses TRBV11-2 with TRBJ2-1, with 12 nucleotides matching TRBD2. Germline loops: CDR1 SGHAT, CDR2 FQNNGV. The J segment lost 7 bases and the V segment lost 11 bases, leaving 12 bases of the junction unmatched. The CDR3 is 15 amino acids. The full variable domain, with the rest looked up from reference TRBV11-2 and TRBJ2-1, is EAGVAQSPRYKIIEKRQSVAFWCNPISGHATLYWYQQILGQGPKLLIQFQNNGVVDDSQLPKDRFSAERLKGVDSTLKIQPAKLEDSAVYLCAATSETSGSNEQFFGPGTRLTVL.

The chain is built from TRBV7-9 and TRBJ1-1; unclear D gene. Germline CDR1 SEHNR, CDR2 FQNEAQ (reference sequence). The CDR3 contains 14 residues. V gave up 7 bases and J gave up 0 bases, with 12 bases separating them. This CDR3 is CASIEGRLNTEAFF. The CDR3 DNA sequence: TGTGCCAGCATAGAAGGCAGGTTGAACACTGAAGCTTTCTTT.

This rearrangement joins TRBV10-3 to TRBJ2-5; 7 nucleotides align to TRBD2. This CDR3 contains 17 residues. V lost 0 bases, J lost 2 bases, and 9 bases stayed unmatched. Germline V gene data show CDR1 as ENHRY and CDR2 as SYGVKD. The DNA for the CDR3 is TGTGCCATCAGTGAGTCGGGGAGGGATGGGGGACAAGAGACCCAGTACTTC. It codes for CAISESGRDGGQETQYF.

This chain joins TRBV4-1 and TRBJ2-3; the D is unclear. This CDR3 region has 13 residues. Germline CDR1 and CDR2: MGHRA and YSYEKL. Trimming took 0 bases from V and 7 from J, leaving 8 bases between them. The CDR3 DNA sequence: TGCGCCAGCAGCCAAGATTTGCGGTATACGCAGTATTTT. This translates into CASSQDLRYTQYF.

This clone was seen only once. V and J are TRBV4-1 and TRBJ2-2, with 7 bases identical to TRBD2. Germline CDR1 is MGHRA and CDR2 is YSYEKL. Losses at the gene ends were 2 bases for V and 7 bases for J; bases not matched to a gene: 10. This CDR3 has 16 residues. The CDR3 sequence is CASSQLGKRGNGELFF. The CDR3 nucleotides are TGCGCCAGCAGCCAATTAGGAAAGCGGGGAAACGGGGAGCTGTTTTTT.

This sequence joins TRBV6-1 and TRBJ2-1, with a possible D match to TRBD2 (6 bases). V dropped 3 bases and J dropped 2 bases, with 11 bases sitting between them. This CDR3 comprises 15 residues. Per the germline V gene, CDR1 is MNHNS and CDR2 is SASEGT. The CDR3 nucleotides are TGTGCCAGCAGTGAGGGACTCCTAACCTACAATGAGCAGTTCTTC. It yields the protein CASSEGLLTYNEQFF.

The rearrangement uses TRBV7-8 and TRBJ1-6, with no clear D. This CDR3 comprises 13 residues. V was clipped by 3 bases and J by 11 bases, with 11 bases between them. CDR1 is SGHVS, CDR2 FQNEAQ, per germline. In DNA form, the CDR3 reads TGTGCCAGCAGCTTGGCGGCCATGACACCCCTCCACTTT. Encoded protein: CASSLAAMTPLHF.

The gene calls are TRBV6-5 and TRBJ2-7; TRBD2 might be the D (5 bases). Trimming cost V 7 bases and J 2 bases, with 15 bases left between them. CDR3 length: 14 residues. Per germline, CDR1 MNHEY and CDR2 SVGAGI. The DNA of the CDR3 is TGTGCCAGCAAAGAACTAGGGAACCCCTACGAGCAGTACTTC. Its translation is CASKELGNPYEQYF.